A single sample is the source of the 2 T cell receptor beta chains below, sequenced in a study of shared clonotypes between healthy human individuals (TCRdb year 2020). CD8 naive samples consisted of CD45RO-negative cells that were positively selected for CCR7, yielding a CD45RA+CCR7+ population without TemRA cells. The library was prepared using the immunoSEQ multiplex PCR assay. In TCRdb, the immuneACCESS table is reduced to in-frame sequences with V and J assigned. These tables do not hold every clone; where another copy was compared, an unresolved V gene accounts for under half, and the others remain unexplained. Counted in this sample were about 2 million clones; about 95% of them appeared once. The top ten constitute 0.85% to 1.2% of the sample. Sequenced material: naive CD8+ T cells sorted from blood. The cell subset or site label here, explained by the study, means: CD45RA+CCR7+. All receptors come from a man between 18 and 29 years old in good health.

This chain uses TRBV6-5 with TRBJ2-5; 9 nucleotides match TRBD2. The length of the CDR3 is 16 residues. Trimming took 2 bases from V and 3 from J; bases not matched to a gene: 7. Germline CDR1 is MNHEY and CDR2 is SVGAGI. CDR3 nucleotides: TGTGCCAGCAGTTACGTCCCGGCTAGCGGGAAAGAGACCCAGTACTTC. Protein product: CASSYVPASGKETQYF.

The V gene is TRBV10-3, the J gene TRBJ2-7, with 10 bases fitting TRBD1. The CDR3 has 14 amino acids. The V gene end was trimmed by 6 bases and the J gene end by 1 base; junction bases not matched to a gene: 3. The germline gives CDR1 ENHRY, CDR2 SYGVKD. The chain's CDR3 is CAISGQGVSYEQYF. Here the CDR3 DNA reads TGTGCCATCAGCGGACAGGGGGTTTCCTACGAGCAGTACTTC.